Listed here are 30 T cell receptor beta chains from one sample, sequenced in a study of blood T cells in healthy people across ages. With a J-beta primer mix and a sample-barcoded 5' primer, a second PCR ran 7 to 11 cycles. TCRdb itself ran the 5' RACE reads through MiXCR, one entry per CDR3 protein. The profile shows some 850,000 distinct CDR3 sequences, 20% to 30% of them singletons. These data also formed part of another study, on T cells of mothers and their children.

The sequencing sample was made of blood. All receptors derive from a boy aged 5-17 years in good health.

This clonotype has just a few counts. The chain combines TRBV5-1 with TRBJ2-1; D is undetermined. The CDR3 is 15 residues long. Deletions cut 0 bases from V and 1 base from J, with 8 bases between. Germline V gene sequence: CDR1 SGHRS, CDR2 YFSETQ. The CDR3 bases are TGCGCCAGCAGCTTGGATCAGGTTTCCTACAATGAGCAGTTCTTC. Residues: CASSLDQVSYNEQFF.

This chain links TRBV12-3 or TRBV12-4 with TRBJ1-4, with 8 positions matching TRBD1. Trimming took 3 bases from V and 8 from J; bases not matched to a gene: 8. The CDR3 consists of 15 residues. This chain's CDR3 is CASSFDRGIFEKLFF. CDR3 coding DNA: TGTGCCAGCAGTTTCGACAGGGGCATCTTCGAAAAACTGTTTTTT.

The chain is built from TRBV20-1 and TRBJ2-5; 7 bases line up with TRBD1. The CDR3 spans 13 residues. In germline, CDR1 is DFQATT, CDR2 SNEGSKA (reference sequence). Unmatched junction bases numbered 2, after V lost 3 bases and J lost 1 base. The CDR3 DNA reads TGCAGTGCTAGCGAGGGGGCCCAAGAGACCCAGTACTTC. Its protein is CSASEGAQETQYF.

The chain has TRBV29-1 and TRBJ2-7; D might be TRBD1 (5 bases). Per germline, CDR1 SQVTM and CDR2 ANQGSEA. V dropped 4 bases and J dropped 3 bases, with 16 bases sitting between them. The CDR3 is 14 residues long. The CDR3 protein is CSVAADTANYEQYF. The CDR3 DNA sequence: TGCAGCGTTGCGGCGGACACCGCGAACTACGAGCAGTACTTC.

In nucleotides, the CDR3 is TGTGCTAGTGGTGCTAGCGGCCAAGAGACCCAGTACTTC. Protein sequence: CASGASGQETQYF. This chain joins TRBV12-5 and TRBJ2-5; the match to TRBD2 covers 7 bases. Trimming took 5 bases from V and 1 from J; bases not matched to a gene: 1. CDR1 LGHNT and CDR2 FRNRAP come from the germline V gene. This CDR3 has 13 residues.

The chain recombines TRBV7-3 with TRBJ2-7; the D gene is possibly TRBD2 (6 bases). Per germline, CDR1 SGHTA and CDR2 FQGTGA. V was pared by 0 bases and J by 1 base, with 10 bases between. The CDR3 is 15 residues long. In nucleotides, the CDR3 is TGTGCCAGCAGCTTAACTGGGGGGAGGTCCTACGAGCAGTACTTC. Protein product: CASSLTGGRSYEQYF. The variable domain in full, with the rest retrieved from reference TRBV7-3 and TRBJ2-7, is GAGVSQTPSNKVTEKGKYVELRCDPISGHTALYWYRQSLGQGPEFLIYFQGTGAADDSGLPNDRFFAVRPEGSVSTLKIQRTERGDSAVYLCASSLTGGRSYEQYFGPGTRLTVT.

The chain employs TRBV6-5 and TRBJ2-5; the D is unclear. With 0 bases removed from V and 4 bases from J, the gap between germline ends came to 15 bases. The CDR3 runs to 16 residues. Germline CDR1 reads MNHEY; CDR2 reads SVGAGI. The CDR3 is CASSYSSQSAAETQYF. The CDR3, as DNA: TGTGCCAGCAGTTACTCGAGTCAATCTGCGGCAGAGACCCAGTACTTC.

This chain connects TRBV25-1 to TRBJ2-5, with 9 bases identical to TRBD2. Trimming cost V 5 bases and J 4 bases; bases outside gene matches: 8. Germline V lookup: CDR1 MGHDK, CDR2 SYGVNS. There are 15 residues in the CDR3. The CDR3 region is CASSPPGLALETQYF. The CDR3 nucleotides are TGTGCCAGCAGTCCTCCGGGACTAGCCCTAGAGACCCAGTACTTC.

The chain couples TRBV7-2 to TRBJ2-3, with a weak D call TRBD1 (6 bases). The germline CDR1 and CDR2 sequences are SGHTA and FQGNSA. The germline V and J ends were trimmed by 4 bases and 2 bases, with 10 bases remaining between them. This CDR3 is built from 14 residues. CDR3 bases: TGTGCCAGCAGCTCAGGGGTGACCACAGATACGCAGTATTTT. Its protein is CASSSGVTTDTQYF. Filled out from reference TRBV7-2 and TRBJ2-3, the complete variable domain reads GAGVSQSPSNKVTEKGKDVELRCDPISGHTALYWYRQSLGQGLEFLIYFQGNSAPDKSGLPSDRFSAERTGGSVSTLTIQRTQQEDSAVYLCASSSGVTTDTQYFGPGTRLTVL.

The chain recombines TRBV4-2 with TRBJ2-3; TRBD2 matches 10 bases. This CDR3 comprises 17 residues. V shed 4 bases and J 2 bases; nucleotides not matched to a gene: 9. Germline V gene sequence: CDR1 LGHNA, CDR2 YNFKEQ. The CDR3 sequence is CASSRPSGGANTDTQYF. The CDR3 bases are TGTGCCAGCAGCCGACCTAGCGGGGGCGCAAACACAGATACGCAGTATTTT.

This chain connects TRBV27 to TRBJ2-1, with TRBD2 matching over 10 bases. The J segment lost 2 bases and the V segment lost 5 bases, leaving 3 bases of the junction unmatched. Per germline, CDR1 MNHEY and CDR2 SMNVEV (reference sequence). The CDR3 totals 15 residues. Here the CDR3 reads CASSKRGGAYNEQFF. Here the CDR3 DNA reads TGTGCCAGCAGTAAGCGGGGGGGCGCCTACAATGAGCAGTTCTTC.

This clonotype has at least ten counts. The chain combines TRBV7-2 with TRBJ2-1; 11 positions match TRBD1. The CDR3 covers 14 residues. Germline CDR1 SGHTA, CDR2 FQGNSA. V shed 5 bases and J 7 bases; nucleotides not matched to a gene: 4. CDR3 protein: CASSAGTGGNEQFF. The DNA of the CDR3 is TGTGCCAGCAGCGCCGGGACAGGGGGAAATGAGCAGTTCTTC.

The CDR3 DNA reads as TGTGCCAGTTACCCCGGGACAGGGGGCGGCTATGGCTACACCTTC. Protein product: CASYPGTGGGYGYTF. V usage is TRBV12-3 or TRBV12-4 and J usage is TRBJ1-2, with TRBD1 matching over 12 bases. V was pared by 9 bases and J by 4 bases, with 9 bases of the junction left unmatched. The CDR3 spans 15 residues.

This clonotype was seen more than once but under ten times. This rearrangement joins TRBV29-1 to TRBJ2-1; D gene unclear. In germline, CDR1 is SQVTM, CDR2 ANQGSEA. The V gene lost 5 bases and the J gene lost 2 bases, with 16 bases spanning the gap. CDR3 length equals 15 residues. DNA of the CDR3: TGCAGCGTTCCGGATAGGGATGTCACCTACAATGAGCAGTTCTTC. Amino acid sequence: CSVPDRDVTYNEQFF.

This clonotype turned up a few times. The chain is built from TRBV5-1 and TRBJ2-6; D not resolved. Trimming stripped 5 bases from V and 0 bases from J, with 18 bases between. The CDR3 is 18 residues long. The germline V gene has CDR1 SGHRS and CDR2 YFSETQ. CDR3 DNA: TGCGCCAGCAGAAGAGCAGGAACCTTCGACTCTGGGGCCAACGTCCTGACTTTC. Protein product: CASRRAGTFDSGANVLTF.

The sample holds many counts of this clonotype. The chain combines TRBV2 with TRBJ1-2, with a possible D match to TRBD1 (5 bases). Germline V gene data show CDR1 as SNHLY and CDR2 as FYNNEI. Trimming shortened V by 2 bases and J by 3 bases, and 10 bases separated the two germline ends. The CDR3 loop spans 14 amino acids. This CDR3 reads CASSETTGDYGYTF. The CDR3 bases are TGTGCCAGCAGTGAAACGACGGGGGACTATGGCTACACCTTC.

This clonotype was observed many times. The genes are TRBV6-1 and TRBJ1-3; 10 positions agree with TRBD1. The CDR3 has 16 residues. The germline gives CDR1 MNHNS, CDR2 SASEGT. V shed 6 bases, J shed 1 base, and the junction held 6 bases outside the gene matches. The CDR3 DNA follows: TGTGCCAGCAGGGCCGGGACAGGGGAATCTGGAAACACCATATATTTT. Encoded protein: CASRAGTGESGNTIYF.

This clonotype showed up just a few times. This sequence joins TRBV9 and TRBJ2-1; TRBD2 matches at 7 bases. The J call may be faulty, since TRBJ2-7 better matches the DNA end. Germline loops: CDR1 SGDLS, CDR2 YYNGEE. This CDR3 has 14 amino acids. CDR3 DNA sequence: TGTGCCAGCAGCGTAGGCGGGAGTCCCTACGAGCAGTACTTC. Amino acids: CASSVGGSPYEQYF.

The rearrangement joins TRBV19 to TRBJ1-5, with D unresolved. Looked up from germline, CDR1 is LNHDA and CDR2 is SQIVND (reference sequence). The germline V and J ends were trimmed by 3 bases and 7 bases, with 13 bases remaining between them. The CDR3 loop spans 14 amino acids. This chain's CDR3 is CASSISDWEQPQHF. CDR3 nucleotides: TGTGCCAGTAGTATCTCAGATTGGGAGCAGCCCCAGCATTTT.

The chain carries TRBV27 and TRBJ2-1; 8 bases are shared with TRBD1. The CDR3 contains 16 residues. After removal of 9 bases from V and 1 base from J, the junction contained 11 bases not matched to a gene. CDR1 is MNHEY and CDR2 is SMNVEV in the germline V gene (reference sequence). The CDR3 here is CASGWGTGRSYNEQFF. The CDR3 coding sequence is TGTGCCAGTGGATGGGGGACAGGTCGTTCCTACAATGAGCAGTTCTTC.

V usage is TRBV12-3 or TRBV12-4 and J usage is TRBJ2-5; the match to TRBD1 covers 9 bases. This CDR3 has 14 residues. The V and J ends lost 5 bases and 7 bases, in that order; junction bases with no gene match: 8. CDR3 DNA: TGTGCCAGCAGTCCCGGACAGGGGACGGGGACCCAGTACTTC. It is translated as CASSPGQGTGTQYF.

A few counts support this clonotype. The genes are TRBV20-1 and TRBJ1-5, with D maybe TRBD1 (5 bases). V gave up 3 bases and J gave up 5 bases, with 11 bases separating them. The CDR3 covers 13 residues. In germline, CDR1 is DFQATT, CDR2 SNEGSKA (reference sequence). Here the CDR3 DNA reads TGCAGTGCTAGTCGGGGCAGCCATCAGCCCCAGCATTTT. Translation: CSASRGSHQPQHF.

There are a few counts of this clonotype. The V gene is TRBV7-8, the J gene TRBJ1-1; D is perhaps TRBD1 (5 bases). The germline CDR1 and CDR2 sequences are SGHVS and FQNEAQ. The V gene lost 0 bases and the J gene lost 3 bases, with 8 bases spanning the gap. CDR3 size: 14 residues. CDR3 in DNA: TGTGCCAGCAGCTTAGCGGGGGGGTACACTGAAGCTTTCTTT. This sequence encodes CASSLAGGYTEAFF.

V and J are TRBV6-1 and TRBJ2-3; 9 bases line up with TRBD2. V shed 8 bases, J shed 2 bases, and the junction held 8 bases outside the gene matches. The CDR3 is 15 residues long. Per the germline V gene, CDR1 is MNHNS and CDR2 is SASEGT. The CDR3 region is CASLSRTSATDTQYF. The DNA for the CDR3 is TGTGCCAGCCTCAGTCGGACTAGCGCCACAGATACGCAGTATTTT.

In its sample, this clonotype was seen a few times. The V and J genes are TRBV27 and TRBJ1-5; no clear D. Trimming took off 5 bases at V and 6 bases at J, with 17 bases between the two ends. Germline lookup yields CDR1 MNHEY and CDR2 SMNVEV (reference sequence). The CDR3 length is 15 residues. The CDR3 sequence is CASSPLGREAQPQHF. The CDR3 nucleotides read TGTGCCAGCAGTCCGCTCGGCCGGGAGGCTCAGCCCCAGCATTTT.

The V gene is TRBV24-1, the J gene TRBJ2-6; D is uncertain. This CDR3 has 18 amino acids. Germline V lookup: CDR1 KGHDR, CDR2 SFDVKD. V was clipped by 3 bases and J by 0 bases, with 14 bases between them. This CDR3 reads CATSDPSADSSGANVLTF. The CDR3 DNA follows: TGTGCCACCAGTGATCCCTCGGCTGATAGCTCTGGGGCCAACGTCCTGACTTTC.

The chain has TRBV20-1 and TRBJ2-5, with D perhaps assigned TRBD1 or TRBD2 (5 bases each). This CDR3 has 13 amino acids. The V gene lost 0 bases and the J gene lost 6 bases, with 11 bases spanning the gap. Germline V gene data show CDR1 as DFQATT and CDR2 as SNEGSKA (reference sequence). The DNA of the CDR3 is TGCAGTGCTAGAGATGAAAGGGACCAGACCCAGTACTTC. Its protein is CSARDERDQTQYF.

This clonotype was counted only a few times. J is TRBJ2-6 and V is TRBV20-1; D might be TRBD1 or TRBD2, each matching 5 bases. Trimming left V 1 base short and J 2 bases short, with 6 bases between. CDR1 and CDR2 (germline): DFQATT, SNEGSKA (reference sequence). CDR3 length: 14 residues. CDR3 sequence (DNA): TGCAGTGCTAGAGGAGGGGCTGGGGCCAACGTCCTGACTTTC. Translation: CSARGGAGANVLTF.

The chain uses TRBV5-5 and TRBJ2-2; D possibly uses TRBD1 or TRBD2 (6 bases each). The V and J ends lost 4 bases and 9 bases respectively, with 22 bases between them. The CDR3 is 16 residues long. Germline CDR1 SGHKS, CDR2 YYEKEE (reference sequence). The CDR3 reads CASSPTSYRGRRELFF. CDR3 in DNA: TGTGCCAGCAGCCCAACGAGCTACCGGGGGCGCCGGGAGCTGTTTTTT.

V is TRBV3-1 and J is TRBJ2-1; 9 bases agree with TRBD2. Germline V lookup: CDR1 LGHDT, CDR2 YNNKEL (reference sequence). The CDR3 has 15 residues. Trimming at V came to 6 bases and at J to 5 bases, leaving 8 bases not matched to a gene. The DNA of the CDR3 is TGTGCCAGCAGACTTTGGAGCGGGGGGCACAATGAGCAGTTCTTC. It yields the protein CASRLWSGGHNEQFF.